The 27 T cell receptor beta chains presented below share a single source sample, sequenced in a study of blood T cells in healthy people across ages. A second about 6 to 11 cycle PCR used barcoded and J-beta primers. TCRdb re-called the 5' RACE reads through MiXCR, storing one row per CDR3 protein. The top ten clones hold 22% of a sample with more than 650,000 distinct CDR3 sequences, 22% of them seen once. The sample consisted of blood. The receptors shown here come from a man in his 70s in good health.

This clonotype was counted between two and nine times. The junction departs from germline at one end; a sequencing error may be responsible. In DNA, the CDR3 is TGCAGTGCTTCCCGGGGGGGCGGTATCAATGAACAGTTCTTC. This translates into CSASRGGGINEQFF. The J gene is TRBJ2-5, the V gene TRBV20-1, with TRBD2 matching 8 bases. Judging by the DNA end, TRBJ2-1 fits better; the J call may be wrong. Germline V gene data show CDR1 as DFQATT and CDR2 as SNEGSKA (reference sequence). This CDR3 is built from 14 residues.

The table lists this clonotype with a few counts. The chain joins TRBV14 to TRBJ2-1, with 9 nucleotides matching TRBD2. This CDR3 contains 16 residues. Germline V gene sequence: CDR1 SGHDN, CDR2 FVKESK. The J segment lost 7 bases and the V segment lost 4 bases, leaving 11 bases of the junction unmatched. The CDR3 region has the DNA TGTGCCAGCAGCCTGATCTTAGCGGGAGTAAGTAATGAGCAGTTCTTC. This translates into CASSLILAGVSNEQFF.

This clonotype has more than one count but fewer than ten. The genes are TRBV7-9 and TRBJ2-3; D gene unclear. There are 14 residues in the CDR3. The V end lost 5 bases, the J end lost 8 bases, and 17 bases lay between the germline ends. In germline, CDR1 is SEHNR, CDR2 FQNEAQ (reference sequence). The CDR3 loop reads CASSTAQSGVTQYF. The DNA of the CDR3 is TGTGCCAGCAGCACGGCCCAGAGTGGTGTTACGCAGTATTTT.

This clonotype was seen a few times. This chain links TRBV7-3 with TRBJ1-4; possible D gene TRBD1, 6 bases. V was shortened by 7 bases and J by 8 bases, with 17 bases between the two germline ends. The CDR3 loop spans 14 amino acids. CDR1 SGHTA and CDR2 FQGTGA come from the germline V gene. Here the CDR3 reads CASTTGGSFEKLFF. CDR3 nucleotides: TGTGCCAGCACGACGGGGGGCAGCTTCGAAAAACTGTTTTTT.

The gene calls are TRBV20-1 and TRBJ2-3; 7 positions match TRBD2. The CDR3 consists of 16 residues. The J segment lost 6 bases and the V segment lost 6 bases, leaving 18 bases of the junction unmatched. Germline V lookup: CDR1 DFQATT, CDR2 SNEGSKA (reference sequence). CDR3 sequence: CSATPLGGRSTDTQYF. Here the CDR3 DNA reads TGCAGTGCAACCCCTCTGGGCGGGAGATCCACGGATACGCAGTATTTT.

The chain couples TRBV29-1 to TRBJ1-1; 7 bases agree with TRBD1. With 6 bases clipped from V and 0 bases from J, the junction kept 4 bases outside the gene matches. There are 13 residues in the CDR3. Germline V gives CDR1 SQVTM, CDR2 ANQGSEA. The CDR3 loop reads CSVETGVNTEAFF. CDR3 coding DNA: TGCAGCGTCGAAACAGGGGTGAACACTGAAGCTTTCTTT.

This chain uses TRBV4-3 with TRBJ1-2; 10 positions agree with TRBD1. CDR3 length equals 17 residues. Germline CDR1 reads LGHNA; CDR2 reads YSLEER. Losses at the gene ends were 0 bases for V and 4 bases for J; bases not matched to a gene: 8. In DNA form, the CDR3 reads TGCGCCAGCAGCCAAGAATTTACGGACAGGGGGGCCTATGGCTACACCTTC. Translated: CASSQEFTDRGAYGYTF.

This clonotype was counted a few times. The V call is TRBV10-3, the J call TRBJ2-7; D unclear. V lost 2 bases and J 0 bases, leaving 5 bases between the germline ends. The CDR3 consists of 13 residues. Germline values: CDR1 ENHRY, CDR2 SYGVKD. The CDR3 protein is CAISERSSYEQYF. The CDR3 DNA reads TGTGCCATCAGTGAGCGAAGCTCCTACGAGCAGTACTTC.

There are many counts of this clonotype. The V call is TRBV29-1, the J call TRBJ1-4; D may be TRBD1 (6 bases). CDR1 is SQVTM and CDR2 is ANQGSEA in the germline V gene. The V end was cut by 0 bases, the J end by 8 bases, with 10 bases between. This CDR3 region has 13 residues. CDR3 sequence (DNA): TGCAGCGTTGAAGACAGGGGACGAGAAAAACTGTTTTTT. Amino acid sequence: CSVEDRGREKLFF.

V usage is TRBV5-1 and J usage is TRBJ2-1, with 9 bases fitting TRBD2. CDR1 and CDR2 from the germline V gene are SGHRS and YFSETQ. This CDR3 is 17 amino acids long. V lost 7 bases, J lost 7 bases, and 18 bases stayed unmatched. The CDR3 spells CASRTNQLAGRRNEQFF. CDR3 DNA sequence: TGCGCCAGCCGCACCAACCAACTAGCGGGCCGTCGGAATGAGCAGTTCTTC.

The chain has TRBV5-1 and TRBJ2-2, with TRBD1 identical over 8 bases. Looked up from germline, CDR1 is SGHRS and CDR2 is YFSETQ. Trimming cost V 0 bases and J 3 bases; bases outside gene matches: 7. The CDR3 is 17 amino acids. As DNA, the CDR3 is TGCGCCAGCAGCTTGGATCTTCAGGGGGCATACACCGGGGAGCTGTTTTTT. Translating gives CASSLDLQGAYTGELFF.

J is TRBJ1-5 and V is TRBV20-1; TRBD1 matches 8 bases. Germline loops: CDR1 DFQATT, CDR2 SNEGSKA (reference sequence). V dropped 4 bases and J dropped 7; count of bases not matched to a gene: 9. This CDR3 region has 14 residues. CDR3 loop: CSAKGTGVEQPQHF. The CDR3 DNA reads TGCAGTGCTAAGGGGACAGGAGTGGAGCAGCCCCAGCATTTT.

The V gene is TRBV15, the J gene TRBJ2-7, with D perhaps assigned TRBD1 or TRBD2 (5 bases each). CDR3 length: 15 amino acids. Trimming pared 1 base from V and 5 bases from J, leaving 15 bases between. Germline V lookup: CDR1 LNHNV, CDR2 YYDKDF (reference sequence). In DNA, the CDR3 is TGTGCCACCAGCAGAGTTGCAGGGACGCCCCACGAGCAGTACTTC. Encoded protein: CATSRVAGTPHEQYF.

With respect to this clonotype: Since a much larger clone is just one base distant, this may be a read error. V and J are TRBV5-1 and TRBJ2-5, with 7 bases that match TRBD1. The CDR3 extends over 14 amino acids. The V gene's germline CDR1 is SGHRS and CDR2 YFSETQ. In nucleotides, the CDR3 is TGCGCCAGCAGCTTGGCCGGGACAGAAGAGACCCAGCACTTC. Its protein is CASSLAGTEETQHF.

The chain couples TRBV20-1 to TRBJ2-5; TRBD2 might be the D (5 bases). The J call may be in error: the DNA end matches TRBJ2-7 better. The CDR3 covers 17 residues. Germline CDR1 is DFQATT and CDR2 is SNEGSKA (reference sequence). CDR3 amino acids: CSARDPSPWGVVDEQYF. In DNA form, the CDR3 reads TGCAGTGCTAGAGACCCTTCTCCATGGGGAGTAGTTGACGAGCAGTACTTC.

This chain uses TRBV12-3 or TRBV12-4 with TRBJ2-4; 14 positions match TRBD2. The CDR3 runs to 17 residues. V lost 7 bases and J lost 6; bases outside the gene matches: 11. CDR3 residues: CASTRTSGGTGGNIQYF. The CDR3 coding sequence is TGTGCCAGCACTCGGACTAGCGGGGGGACCGGGGGAAACATTCAGTACTTC.

The sample holds a few counts of this clonotype. The gene calls are TRBV2 and TRBJ1-2; D possibly corresponds to TRBD1 (6 bases). Germline V CDR1 and CDR2: SNHLY, FYNNEI. The length of the CDR3 is 17 residues. V was shortened by 6 bases and J by 7 bases, with 27 bases between the two germline ends. In nucleotides, the CDR3 is TGTGCCAGCAGACACCGTTCTGGGACACTCGAAAGGGCTGGCTACACCTTC. Translated: CASRHRSGTLERAGYTF.

The rearrangement joins TRBV27 to TRBJ2-1, with 14 bases lining up with TRBD2. The germline V gene encodes CDR1 MNHEY and CDR2 SMNVEV (reference sequence). The CDR3 runs 15 residues. The junction had 5 bases not matched to a gene; V was cut back by 7 bases and J by 6 bases. The DNA of the CDR3 is TGTGCCAGCACCTGGACTAGCGGGAGGACCAATGAGCAGTTCTTC. Protein: CASTWTSGRTNEQFF.

The V and J genes are TRBV20-1 and TRBJ2-7, with D unclear. V lost 3 bases, J lost 6 bases, and 18 bases lay in between. In germline, CDR1 is DFQATT, CDR2 SNEGSKA (reference sequence). This CDR3 comprises 14 residues. CDR3 sequence: CSARDTELGGEQYF. CDR3 bases: TGCAGTGCTAGGGATACAGAGCTCGGCGGCGAGCAGTACTTC.

This clonotype was counted a few times. CDR3 sequence reads: CARSPPERGPYNEQFF. DNA of the CDR3: TGTGCCAGAAGCCCCCCGGAGCGGGGGCCCTACAATGAGCAGTTCTTC. This chain connects TRBV5-3 to TRBJ2-1; 8 nucleotides line up with TRBD2. TRBV5-3 carries the ORF label, with uncertain function. There are 16 residues in the CDR3. The V segment lost 4 bases and the J segment 2 bases; nucleotides outside the gene matches: 8.

The rearrangement joins TRBV12-3 or TRBV12-4 to TRBJ2-3; D might be TRBD2 (5 bases). The length of the CDR3 is 17 residues. The V gene lost 1 base and the J gene lost 6 bases, with 20 bases spanning the gap. CDR3 loop: CASSLGGSGLLGDTQYF. The CDR3 coding sequence is TGTGCCAGCAGTTTAGGTGGAAGCGGCTTGTTAGGGGATACGCAGTATTTT.

The V and J genes are TRBV7-3 and TRBJ2-1; 7 nucleotides match TRBD2. Germline assignment: CDR1 SGHTA and CDR2 FQGTGA. V was clipped by 3 bases and J by 8 bases; unmatched bases: 10. The CDR3 totals 15 residues. The CDR3 DNA sequence: TGTGCCAGCAGCTTCGGCGGGAGAGGTATTGATGAGCAGTTCTTC. Protein: CASSFGGRGIDEQFF.

The rearrangement joins TRBV19 to TRBJ1-5, with 7 bases identical to TRBD1. This CDR3 contains 16 residues. Germline trimming cut 5 bases from V and 6 bases from J; bases unmatched to any gene: 13. The germline gives CDR1 LNHDA, CDR2 SQIVND (reference sequence). For the CDR3, the DNA is TGTGCCAGTAGTGCGAGCGGGACCCCAGGGGGTCAGCCCCAGCATTTT. It translates to CASSASGTPGGQPQHF.

The gene calls are TRBV4-2 and TRBJ2-5; no firm D call. The DNA end is more similar to TRBJ2-7, so the J call may be wrong. In germline, CDR1 is LGHNA, CDR2 YNFKEQ. This CDR3 is built from 17 residues. The CDR3 nucleotides are TGTGCCAGCAGCCAACTTCGGCTAGAGGAGAGCTCCTACGAGCAGTACTTC. It encodes CASSQLRLEESSYEQYF.

The genes are TRBV7-2 and TRBJ1-2; TRBD1 matches 8 bases. The CDR3 length is 14 residues. The trim removed 1 base at V and 4 bases at J, leaving 2 bases unmatched. Germline V gene sequence: CDR1 SGHTA, CDR2 FQGNSA. As DNA, the CDR3 is TGTGCCAGCAGCTTAGACAGGGGGAGCTATGGCTACACCTTC. It translates to CASSLDRGSYGYTF.

This clonotype was recorded a few times. V is TRBV6-2 or TRBV6-3 and J is TRBJ2-3, with a weak D call TRBD2 (5 bases). Germline V gene data show CDR1 as MNHEY and CDR2 as SVGEGT. The ends were cut back, 10 bases at V and 3 bases at J, with 26 bases in the middle. CDR3 length: 17 residues. The CDR3 is CATTRVGRALGTDTQYF. For the CDR3, the DNA is TGTGCCACCACGAGGGTGGGAAGGGCCTTGGGGACAGATACGCAGTATTTT.

This clonotype was found a few times. V is TRBV9 and J is TRBJ2-3; no clear D gene. CDR3 length: 13 residues. Germline V CDR1 and CDR2: SGDLS, YYNGEE. V gave up 7 bases and J gave up 2 bases, with 11 bases separating them. This chain's CDR3 is CASGPTLTDTQYF. CDR3 nucleotides: TGTGCCAGCGGGCCAACCCTCACAGATACGCAGTATTTT.